Sequencing of this TCR beta chain was carried out in a study of blood T cell repertoires in COVID-19. Study summary: The study drew acute and convalescent COVID-19 samples from the United States, Italy and Spain.

In the original workflow: By means of reference gene primer amplification, nucleated cell counts were estimated. The method was immunoSEQ multiplex PCR; TCRdb's version includes in-frame clones alone and lacks a portion of them. The DNA gave D and trimming, while V, J and clone size come from that table. The repertoire consists of hundreds of thousands of clones, with more than 70% occurring once and the leading ten covering roughly 8%. This clone was seen more than once but under ten times. The sequenced material came from peripheral blood. The source is a woman aged 45-60 years with acute or convalescent COVID-19.

CDR3 sequence reads: CAMWGVGVRETQYF. The DNA for the CDR3 is TGTGCCATGTGGGGAGTAGGCGTGAGAGAGACCCAGTACTTC. V usage is TRBV2 and J usage is TRBJ2-5, with a tentative D call TRBD2 (5 bases). V was trimmed by 10 bases and J by 4 bases, leaving 19 bases between them. CDR1 and CDR2 (germline): SNHLY, FYNNEI. This CDR3 has 14 amino acids.